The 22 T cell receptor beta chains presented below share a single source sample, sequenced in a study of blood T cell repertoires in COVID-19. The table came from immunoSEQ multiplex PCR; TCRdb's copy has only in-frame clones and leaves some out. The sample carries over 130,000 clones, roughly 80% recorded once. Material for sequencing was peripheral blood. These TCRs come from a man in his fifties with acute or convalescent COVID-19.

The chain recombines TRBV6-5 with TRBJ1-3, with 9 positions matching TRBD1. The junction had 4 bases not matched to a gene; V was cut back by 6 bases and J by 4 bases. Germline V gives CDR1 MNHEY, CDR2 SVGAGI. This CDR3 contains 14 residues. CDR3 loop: CASSPDRGGNTIYF. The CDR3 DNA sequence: TGTGCCAGCAGCCCCGACAGGGGGGGAAACACCATATATTTT.

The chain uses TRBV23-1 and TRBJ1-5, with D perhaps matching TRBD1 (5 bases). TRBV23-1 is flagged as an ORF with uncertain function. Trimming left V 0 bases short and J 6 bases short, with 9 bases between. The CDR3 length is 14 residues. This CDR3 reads CASSQSWGGQPQHF. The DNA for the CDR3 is TGCGCCAGCAGTCAATCGTGGGGGGGTCAGCCCCAGCATTTT.

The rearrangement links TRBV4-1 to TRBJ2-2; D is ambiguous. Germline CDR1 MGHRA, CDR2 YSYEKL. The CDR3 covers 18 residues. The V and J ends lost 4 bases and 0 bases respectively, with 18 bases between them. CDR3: CASSRPREAYANTGELFF. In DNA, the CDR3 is TGCGCCAGCAGCCGACCTCGAGAGGCTTACGCGAACACCGGGGAGCTGTTTTTT.

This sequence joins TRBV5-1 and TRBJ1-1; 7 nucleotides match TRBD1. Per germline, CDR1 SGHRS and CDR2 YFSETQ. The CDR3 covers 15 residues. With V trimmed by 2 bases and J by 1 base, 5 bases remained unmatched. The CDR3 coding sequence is TGCGCCAGCAGCTTTCTAGGACAGGAGAACACTGAAGCTTTCTTT. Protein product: CASSFLGQENTEAFF.

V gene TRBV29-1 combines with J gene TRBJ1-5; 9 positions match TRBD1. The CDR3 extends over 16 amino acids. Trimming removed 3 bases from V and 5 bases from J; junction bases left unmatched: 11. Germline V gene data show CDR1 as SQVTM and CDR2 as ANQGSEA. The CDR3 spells CSVEVDGTGKDQPQHF. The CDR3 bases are TGCAGCGTTGAGGTGGATGGGACAGGGAAGGATCAGCCCCAGCATTTT.

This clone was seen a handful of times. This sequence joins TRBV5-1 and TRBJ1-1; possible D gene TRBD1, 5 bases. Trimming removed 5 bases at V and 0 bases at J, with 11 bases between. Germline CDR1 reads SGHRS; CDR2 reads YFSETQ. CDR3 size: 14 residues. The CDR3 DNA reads TGCGCCAGCAGACTGGGACTGTTGAACACTGAAGCTTTCTTT. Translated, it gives CASRLGLLNTEAFF.

The chain's CDR3 is CASSSLQRNYGYTF. The CDR3 DNA sequence: TGTGCCAGCAGTTCCCTACAGAGAAACTATGGCTACACCTTC. The gene calls are TRBV28 and TRBJ1-2; the D is unclear. This CDR3 spans 14 amino acids. CDR1 and CDR2 from the germline V gene are MDHEN and SYDVKM. Trimming left V 4 bases short and J 2 bases short, with 11 bases between.

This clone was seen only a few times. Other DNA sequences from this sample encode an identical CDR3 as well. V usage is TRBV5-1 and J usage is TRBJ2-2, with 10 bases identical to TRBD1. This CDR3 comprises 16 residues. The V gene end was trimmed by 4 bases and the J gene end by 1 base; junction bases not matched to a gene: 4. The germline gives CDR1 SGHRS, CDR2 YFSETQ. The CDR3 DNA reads TGCGCCAGCAGCCCCGGACAGGGGGTGAACACCGGGGAGCTGTTTTTT. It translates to CASSPGQGVNTGELFF. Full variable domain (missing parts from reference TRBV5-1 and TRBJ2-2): KAGVTQTPRYLIKTRGQQVTLSCSPISGHRSVSWYQQTPGQGLQFLFEYFSETQRNKGNFPGRFSGRQFSNSRSEMNVSTLELGDSALYLCASSPGQGVNTGELFFGEGSRLTVL.

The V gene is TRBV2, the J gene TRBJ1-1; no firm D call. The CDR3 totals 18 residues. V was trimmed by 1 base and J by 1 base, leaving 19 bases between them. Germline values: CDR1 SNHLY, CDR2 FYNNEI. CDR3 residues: CASSEGVPLFGGNTEAFF. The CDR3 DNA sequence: TGTGCCAGCAGTGAAGGAGTCCCGCTCTTTGGTGGGAACACTGAAGCTTTCTTT. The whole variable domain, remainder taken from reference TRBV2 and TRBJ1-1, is EPEVTQTPSHQVTQMGQEVILRCVPISNHLYFYWYRQILGQKVEFLVSFYNNEISEKSEIFDDQFSVERPDGSNFTLKIRSTKLEDSAMYFCASSEGVPLFGGNTEAFFGQGTRLTVV.

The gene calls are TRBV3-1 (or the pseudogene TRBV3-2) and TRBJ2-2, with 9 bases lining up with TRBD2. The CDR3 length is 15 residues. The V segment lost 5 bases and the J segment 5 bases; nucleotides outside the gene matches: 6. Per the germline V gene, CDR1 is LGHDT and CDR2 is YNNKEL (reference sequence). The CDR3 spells CASSSAGGPTGELFF. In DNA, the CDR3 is TGTGCCAGCAGCTCCGCGGGGGGGCCTACCGGGGAGCTGTTTTTT.

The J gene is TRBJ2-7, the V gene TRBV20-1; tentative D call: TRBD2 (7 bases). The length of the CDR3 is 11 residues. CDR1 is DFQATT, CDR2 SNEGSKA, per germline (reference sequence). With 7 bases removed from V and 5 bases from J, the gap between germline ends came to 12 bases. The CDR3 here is CSVRGADEQYV. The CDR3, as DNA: TGCAGTGTACGGGGGGCCGACGAGCAGTACGTC.

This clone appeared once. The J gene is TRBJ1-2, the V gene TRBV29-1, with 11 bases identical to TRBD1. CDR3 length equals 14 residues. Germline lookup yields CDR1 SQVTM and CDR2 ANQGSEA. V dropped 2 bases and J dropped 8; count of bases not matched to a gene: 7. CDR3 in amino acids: CSVESGTGGVGYTF. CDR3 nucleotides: TGCAGCGTTGAATCCGGGACAGGGGGAGTCGGCTACACCTTC.

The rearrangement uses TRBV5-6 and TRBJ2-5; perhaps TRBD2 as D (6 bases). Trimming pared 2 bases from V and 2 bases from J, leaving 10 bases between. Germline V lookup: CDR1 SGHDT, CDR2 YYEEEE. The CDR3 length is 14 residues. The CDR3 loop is CASSLSGSQETQYF. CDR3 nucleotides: TGTGCCAGCAGCTTAAGCGGGTCTCAAGAGACCCAGTACTTC.

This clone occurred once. The CDR3 here is CASSPSGTGSFFWGNQPQHF. Written as DNA, the CDR3 is TGTGCCAGCAGTCCGAGTGGGACAGGGAGTTTTTTCTGGGGCAATCAGCCCCAGCATTTT. This sequence joins TRBV28 and TRBJ1-5; TRBD1 matches 9 bases. The germline gives CDR1 MDHEN, CDR2 SYDVKM. The ends lost 5 bases at V and 2 bases at J; junction bases unmatched: 19. The CDR3 runs 20 residues.

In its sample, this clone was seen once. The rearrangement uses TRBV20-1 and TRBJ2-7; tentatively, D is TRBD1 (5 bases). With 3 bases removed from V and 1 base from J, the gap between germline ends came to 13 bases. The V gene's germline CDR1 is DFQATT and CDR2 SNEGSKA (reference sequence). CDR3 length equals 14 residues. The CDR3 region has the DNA TGCAGTGCTAGTCAAGGGGCGGTTTCCTACGAGCAGTACTTC. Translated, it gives CSASQGAVSYEQYF.

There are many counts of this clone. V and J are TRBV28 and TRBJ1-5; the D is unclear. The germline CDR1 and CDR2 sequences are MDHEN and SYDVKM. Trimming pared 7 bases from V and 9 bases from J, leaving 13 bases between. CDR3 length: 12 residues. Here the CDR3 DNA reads TGTGCCAGCACTCTCCCGCGTGGGCCCCAGCATTTT. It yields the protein CASTLPRGPQHF.

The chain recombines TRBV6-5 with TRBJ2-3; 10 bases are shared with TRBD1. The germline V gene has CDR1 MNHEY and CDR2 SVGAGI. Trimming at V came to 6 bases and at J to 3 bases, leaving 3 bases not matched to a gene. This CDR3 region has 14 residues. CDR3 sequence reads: CASSMDRGTDTQYF. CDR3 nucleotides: TGTGCCAGCAGCATGGACAGGGGGACAGATACGCAGTATTTT.

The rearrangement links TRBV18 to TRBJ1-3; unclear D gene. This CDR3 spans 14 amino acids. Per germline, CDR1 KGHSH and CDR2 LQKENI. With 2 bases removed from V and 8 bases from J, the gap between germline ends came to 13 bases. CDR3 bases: TGTGCCAGCTCACCAAGTAGGGAGGTGGACACCATATATTTT. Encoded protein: CASSPSREVDTIYF.

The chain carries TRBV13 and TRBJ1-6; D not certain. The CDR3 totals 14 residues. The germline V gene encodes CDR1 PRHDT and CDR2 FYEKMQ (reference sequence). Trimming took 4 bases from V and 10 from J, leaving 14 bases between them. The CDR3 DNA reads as TGTGCCAGCAGCTGGAGGCAGCCGCAATCACCCCTCCACTTT. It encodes CASSWRQPQSPLHF.

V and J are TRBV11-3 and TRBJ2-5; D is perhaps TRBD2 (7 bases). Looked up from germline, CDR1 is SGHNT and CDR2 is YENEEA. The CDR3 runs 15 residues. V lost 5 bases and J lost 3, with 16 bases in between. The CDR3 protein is CASSEAGGRKETQYF. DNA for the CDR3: TGTGCCAGCAGCGAGGCCGGGGGGCGGAAAGAGACCCAGTACTTC.

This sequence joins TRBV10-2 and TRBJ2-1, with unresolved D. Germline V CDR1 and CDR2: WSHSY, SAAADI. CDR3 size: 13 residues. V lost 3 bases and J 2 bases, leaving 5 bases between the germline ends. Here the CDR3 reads CASSDNTYNEQFF. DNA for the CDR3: TGCGCCAGCAGTGATAATACCTACAATGAGCAGTTCTTC.

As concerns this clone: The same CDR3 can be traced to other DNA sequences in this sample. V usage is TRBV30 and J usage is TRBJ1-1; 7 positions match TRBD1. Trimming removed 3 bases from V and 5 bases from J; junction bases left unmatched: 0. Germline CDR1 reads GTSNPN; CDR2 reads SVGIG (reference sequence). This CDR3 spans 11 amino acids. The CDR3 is CAWSRGTEAFF. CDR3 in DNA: TGTGCCTGGAGCAGGGGGACTGAAGCTTTCTTT. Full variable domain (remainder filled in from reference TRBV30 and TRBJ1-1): SQTIHQWPATLVQPVGSPLSLECTVEGTSNPNLYWYRQAAGRGLQLLFYSVGIGQISSEVPQNLSASRPQDRQFILSSKKLLLSDSGFYLCAWSRGTEAFFGQGTRLTVV.